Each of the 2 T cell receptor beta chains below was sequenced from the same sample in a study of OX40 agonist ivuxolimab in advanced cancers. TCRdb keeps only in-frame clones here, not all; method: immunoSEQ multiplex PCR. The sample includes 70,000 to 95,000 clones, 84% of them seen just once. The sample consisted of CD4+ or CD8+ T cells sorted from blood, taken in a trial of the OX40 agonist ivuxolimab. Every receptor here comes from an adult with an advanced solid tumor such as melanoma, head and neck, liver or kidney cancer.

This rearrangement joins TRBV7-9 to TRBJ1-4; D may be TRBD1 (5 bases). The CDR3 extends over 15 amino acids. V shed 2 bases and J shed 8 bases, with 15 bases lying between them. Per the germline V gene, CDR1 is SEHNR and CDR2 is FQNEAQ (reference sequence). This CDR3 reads CASSLTGREHEKLFF. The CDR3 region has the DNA TGTGCCAGCAGCTTAACCGGCAGGGAGCACGAAAAACTGTTTTTT.

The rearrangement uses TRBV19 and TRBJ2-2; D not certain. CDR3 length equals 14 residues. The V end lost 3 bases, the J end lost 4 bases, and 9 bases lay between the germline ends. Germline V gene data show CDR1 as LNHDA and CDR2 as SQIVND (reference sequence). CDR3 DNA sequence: TGTGCCAGTAGTATTGACACGTCCACCGGGGAGCTGTTTTTT. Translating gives CASSIDTSTGELFF. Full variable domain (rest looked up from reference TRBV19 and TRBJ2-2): DGGITQSPKYLFRKEGQNVTLSCEQNLNHDAMYWYRQDPGQGLRLIYYSQIVNDFQKGDIAEGYSVSREKKESFPLTVTSAQKNPTAFYLCASSIDTSTGELFFGEGSRLTVL.